This T cell receptor beta chain was captured by sequencing in a study of identical twins. This clonotype was observed many times. Antigen: not known. The V end was cut by 6 bases, the J end by 2 bases, with 8 bases between. The CDR3 loop spans 12 amino acids. cDNA molecules carried unique molecular identifiers, and template switching added a universal primer site. Each CDR3 protein is one row after TCRdb ran MiXCR on the 5' RACE reads. The sample lists fewer than 900,000 distinct CDR3 sequences, 15% to 20% occurring once. The study, taken as a whole, reports: Weaker excess twin sharing was observed in beta out-of-frame sequences.

In every case, the donor was a healthy Caucasian. These data also formed part of another study, on T cells expressing NK-cell markers. That work adds: Where a handful of donors were concerned, these clonotypes also led the CD3+CD56-NKG2C+ fraction.

J is TRBJ2-7 and V is TRBV12-3 or TRBV12-4; no reliable D call. The source is a woman aged 18-29 years in good health. The sample comprised PBMCs. The CDR3: CASSPEAYEQYF. CDR3 nucleotide sequence: TGTGCCAGCAGCCCGGAAGCCTACGAGCAGTACTTC.